Detailed here is one T cell receptor beta chain. The clone's antigen remains unknown. Base qualities are missing; no much larger clone stands one base away. The library relied on the immunoSEQ multiplex PCR assay. TCRdb carries this immuneACCESS record with in-frame sequences only. Its versions omit some clonotypes, under half of them owing to an unresolved V gene in the studies checked, with the rest unexplained. The sample records 57,000 or so clones, approximately 91% of which are singletons. The ten largest clones take up 1% to 1.5% of the sample. This sample was taken from a study of T cell changes during pregnancy in multiple sclerosis (dated by TCRdb to the late 2010s). Background on the whole study: Changes in the T cell repertoire over the course of pregnancy were examined in this study in women with multiple sclerosis.

The starting material was peripheral blood, obtained in the second trimester of pregnancy. This receptor was obtained from a female donor with multiple sclerosis, enrolled in a pregnancy study.

The bases are TGTGCCAGCAGCTCGACTCGGGGACAGGGAAACACCATATATTTT. Translated, it gives CASSSTRGQGNTIYF. The rearranged segments are TRBV7-8 and TRBJ1-3; TRBD1 aligns with 7 central bases. V lost 4 bases and J lost 4 bases, and the count of bases not matched to a germline gene is 7. CDR1 and CDR2 are drawn from the germline V gene: SGHVS, FQNEAQ. Spanning cysteine to phenylalanine, the CDR3 consists of 15 amino acids. CDR3 DNA only is kept here, 45 bases in frame from base 1.